This T cell receptor (beta chain) originates from a study of cytomegalovirus exposure and HLA in healthy donors. Study-wide results and caveats: Cytomegalovirus-associated status was assigned to around 160 TCR beta chains. The tendency of first-cohort TCR clusters to co-occur in the 110 or so validation repertoires emerged from a later analysis.

TCRdb keeps only in-frame clones here, not all; method: immunoSEQ multiplex PCR. This sample yields fewer than 130,000 clones, of which 88% are seen a single time; roughly 1.4% belongs to the top ten. Turning to this clone: Its antigen is as yet unknown.

The CDR3 runs to 13 residues. The trim removed 3 bases at V and 3 bases at J, leaving 5 bases unmatched. CDR1 is SQVTM, CDR2 ANQGSEA, per germline. The sequence was obtained from a woman under 40 in good health and CMV-seropositive. The sequenced material came from PBMCs. The chain combines TRBV29-1 with TRBJ2-7; 7 bases match TRBD2. The CDR3 DNA sequence: TGCAGCGTTGAGGGGGGGGGTCGCTACGAGCAGTACTTC. Its protein is CSVEGGGRYEQYF.